Listed below are T cell receptor beta chains from one sample, sequenced in a study of T cells in tuberculosis. The data were produced by immunoSEQ multiplex PCR, yet TCRdb's version contains in-frame clones alone and is incomplete. The sample consists of about 24,000 clones, roughly 95% of them appearing once. The material sequenced was PBMCs. The receptors here all came from a donor aged 5-35 years with latent tuberculosis or without tuberculosis infection. Both conserved end residues are part of each CDR3. Fields, in order: clone size, V gene, D gene, CDR3 protein. D genes are given only for firm matches. Where a row states a size, it is once, few, many or the class of an expanded clone; other rows omit it.

NA TRBV2 NA CASKPTGISNQPQHF
NA TRBV9 NA CASSVGSGGSGEQYF
once TRBV18 NA CASSPDRLQPQHF
NA TRBV27 NA CASGLTGGTEAFF
NA TRBV11-2 NA CASSLGGTSTF
NA TRBV19 TRBD2 CASSIKVGGVNTDTQYF
NA TRBV7-6 TRBD1 CASSGTGYEQYF
NA TRBV5-6 NA CASSSGGRGENYGYTF
NA TRBV30 NA CAWSDEATQPQHF
NA TRBV27 NA CASRSGSTDTQYF
NA TRBV19 NA CASSSGTYNSPLHF
NA TRBV6-5 NA CASSLARPGNTIYF
once TRBV7-9 NA CASSPTGETQYF
NA TRBV4-1 NA CASSPRTTGKGSGNTIYF
NA TRBV29-1 NA CSVEQQVGYTF
NA TRBV19 NA CASSTENIQYF